Below are 2 T cell receptor beta chains sequenced from a single sample in a study of read filtering for tumor transcriptome and immune sequencing. Molecular barcoded adaptors covering alpha/delta and beta/gamma chains were used on around 400 ng RNA. MiXCR, run by TCRdb on the reads, gives a single entry per CDR3 protein. The table includes approximately 20,000 distinct CDR3 sequences, roughly an eighth detected once. Specimen: a population of CD138-negative cells sorted from bone marrow. All receptors derive from a donor aged 40 or over with multiple myeloma.

This clonotype was observed at least ten times. This chain uses TRBV5-1 with TRBJ2-5; 11 nucleotides line up with TRBD2. Germline V gene lookup returns CDR1 SGHRS and CDR2 YFSETQ. This CDR3 region has 16 residues. With 6 bases clipped from V and 4 bases from J, the junction kept 11 bases outside the gene matches. CDR3 sequence (DNA): TGCGCCAGCAACTCCGGCGGGCTAGCGGGAGGAGAGACCCAGTACTTC. This sequence encodes CASNSGGLAGGETQYF.

Concerning this clonotype: A far more abundant clone sits one base away, making this likely a read error. The chain carries TRBV7-9 and TRBJ2-1; 8 nucleotides align to TRBD2. The CDR3 runs 14 residues. Germline values: CDR1 SEHNR, CDR2 FQNEAQ (reference sequence). For the CDR3, the DNA is TGTGCCAGCAGCTTGGATAGCGGGATCGATGAGCAGTTATTC. As protein: CASSLDSGIDEQLF.